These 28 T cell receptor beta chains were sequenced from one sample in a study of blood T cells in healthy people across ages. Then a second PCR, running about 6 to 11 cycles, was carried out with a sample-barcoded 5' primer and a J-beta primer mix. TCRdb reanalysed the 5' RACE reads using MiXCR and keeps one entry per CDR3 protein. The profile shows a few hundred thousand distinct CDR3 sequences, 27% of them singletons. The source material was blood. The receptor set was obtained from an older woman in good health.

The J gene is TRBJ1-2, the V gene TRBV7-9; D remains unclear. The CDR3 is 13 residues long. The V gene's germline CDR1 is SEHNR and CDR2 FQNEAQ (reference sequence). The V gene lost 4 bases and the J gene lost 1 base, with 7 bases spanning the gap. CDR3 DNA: TGTGCCAGCAGCTCGGTGGTTAACTATGGCTACACCTTC. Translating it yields CASSSVVNYGYTF.

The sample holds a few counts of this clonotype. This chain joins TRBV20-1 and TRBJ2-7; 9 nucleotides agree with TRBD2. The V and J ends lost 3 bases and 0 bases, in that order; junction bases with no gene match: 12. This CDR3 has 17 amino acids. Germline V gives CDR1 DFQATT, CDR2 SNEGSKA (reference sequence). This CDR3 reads CSASRLAELLASYEQYF. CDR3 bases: TGCAGTGCTAGTCGACTAGCGGAACTCCTCGCCTCCTACGAGCAGTACTTC.

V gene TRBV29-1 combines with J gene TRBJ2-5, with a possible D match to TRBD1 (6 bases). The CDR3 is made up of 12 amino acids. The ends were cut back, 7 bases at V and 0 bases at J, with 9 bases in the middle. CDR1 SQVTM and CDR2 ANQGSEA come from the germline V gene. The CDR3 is CSGQGYQETQYF. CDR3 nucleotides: TGCAGCGGGCAGGGGTACCAAGAGACCCAGTACTTC.

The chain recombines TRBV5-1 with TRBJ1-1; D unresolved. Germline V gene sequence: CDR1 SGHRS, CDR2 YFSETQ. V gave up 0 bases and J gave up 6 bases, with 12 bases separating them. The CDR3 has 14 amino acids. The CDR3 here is CASSLGLREAEAFF. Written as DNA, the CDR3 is TGCGCCAGCAGCTTGGGGTTAAGGGAAGCTGAAGCTTTCTTT.

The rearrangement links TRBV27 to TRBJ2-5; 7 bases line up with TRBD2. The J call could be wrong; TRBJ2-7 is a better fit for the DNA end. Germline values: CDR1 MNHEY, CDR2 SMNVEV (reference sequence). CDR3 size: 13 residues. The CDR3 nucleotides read TGTGCCAGCATAATCGGGAGGTCCCACGAGCAGTACTTC. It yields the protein CASIIGRSHEQYF.

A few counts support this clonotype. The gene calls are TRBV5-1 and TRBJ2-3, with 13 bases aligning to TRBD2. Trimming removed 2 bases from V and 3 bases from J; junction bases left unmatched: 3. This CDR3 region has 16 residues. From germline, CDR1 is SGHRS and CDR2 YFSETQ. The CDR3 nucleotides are TGCGCCAGCAGCTTCACGACTAGCGGGGGGACAGATACGCAGTATTTT. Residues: CASSFTTSGGTDTQYF.

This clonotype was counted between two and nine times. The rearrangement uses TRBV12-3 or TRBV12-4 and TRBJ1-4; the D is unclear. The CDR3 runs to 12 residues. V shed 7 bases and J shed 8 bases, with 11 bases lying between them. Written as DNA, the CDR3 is TGTGCCAGCACTTCCGCGGGGGAAAAACTGTTTTTT. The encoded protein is CASTSAGEKLFF.

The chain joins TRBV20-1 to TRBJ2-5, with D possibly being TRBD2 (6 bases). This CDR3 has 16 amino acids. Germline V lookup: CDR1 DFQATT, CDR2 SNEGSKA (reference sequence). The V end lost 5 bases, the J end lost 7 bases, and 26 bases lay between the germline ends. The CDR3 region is CSAGGGGANLWGTQYF. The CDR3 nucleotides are TGCAGTGCTGGGGGTGGCGGGGCCAATCTCTGGGGGACCCAGTACTTC.

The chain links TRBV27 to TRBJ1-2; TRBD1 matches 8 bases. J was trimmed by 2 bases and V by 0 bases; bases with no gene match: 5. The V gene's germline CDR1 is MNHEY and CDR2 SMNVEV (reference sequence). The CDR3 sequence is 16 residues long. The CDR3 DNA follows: TGTGCCAGCAGTTTATCTGGACAGGGCGGAAACTATGGCTACACCTTC. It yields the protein CASSLSGQGGNYGYTF.

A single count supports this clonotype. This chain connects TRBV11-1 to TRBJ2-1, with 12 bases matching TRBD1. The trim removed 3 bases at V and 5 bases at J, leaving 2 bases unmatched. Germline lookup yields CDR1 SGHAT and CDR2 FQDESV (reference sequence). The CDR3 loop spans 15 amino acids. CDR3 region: CASSFGTGGNNEQFF. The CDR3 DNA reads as TGTGCCAGCAGCTTTGGGACAGGGGGCAACAATGAGCAGTTCTTC.

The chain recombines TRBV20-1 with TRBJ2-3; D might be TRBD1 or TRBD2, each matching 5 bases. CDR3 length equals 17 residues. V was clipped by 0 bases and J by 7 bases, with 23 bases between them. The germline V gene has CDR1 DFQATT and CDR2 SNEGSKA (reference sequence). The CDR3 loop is CSARDYGKRGRTYTQYF. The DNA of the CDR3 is TGCAGTGCTAGAGATTACGGGAAACGGGGACGAACATATACGCAGTATTTT.

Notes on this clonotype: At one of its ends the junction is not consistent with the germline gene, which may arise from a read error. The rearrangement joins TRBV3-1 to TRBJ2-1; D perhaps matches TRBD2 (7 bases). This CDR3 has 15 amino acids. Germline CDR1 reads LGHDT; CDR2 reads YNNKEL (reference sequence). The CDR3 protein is CASTQRGGSYNEQFF. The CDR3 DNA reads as TGTGCCAGCACCCAAAGGGGGGGTTCCTACAATGAGCAGTTCTTC.

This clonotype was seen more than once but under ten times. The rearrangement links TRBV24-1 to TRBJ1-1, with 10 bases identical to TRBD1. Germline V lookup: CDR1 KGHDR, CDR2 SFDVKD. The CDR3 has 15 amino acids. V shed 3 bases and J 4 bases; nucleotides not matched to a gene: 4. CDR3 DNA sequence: TGTGCCACCAGTGATACCCGGACAGGGGGCACTGAAGCTTTCTTT. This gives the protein CATSDTRTGGTEAFF.

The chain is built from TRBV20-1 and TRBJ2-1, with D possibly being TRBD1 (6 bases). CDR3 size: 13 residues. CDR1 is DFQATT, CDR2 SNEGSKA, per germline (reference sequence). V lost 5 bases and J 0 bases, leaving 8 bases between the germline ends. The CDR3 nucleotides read TGCAGTGCTGGGGGCAACTCCTACAATGAGCAGTTCTTC. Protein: CSAGGNSYNEQFF.

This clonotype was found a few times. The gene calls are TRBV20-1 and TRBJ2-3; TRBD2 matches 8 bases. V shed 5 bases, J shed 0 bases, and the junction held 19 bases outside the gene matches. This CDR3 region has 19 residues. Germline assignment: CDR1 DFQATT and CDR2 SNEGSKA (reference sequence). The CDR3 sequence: CSAGPLPGTRESSTDTQYF. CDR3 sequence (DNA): TGCAGTGCTGGCCCCCTCCCCGGGACTAGAGAATCTAGCACAGATACGCAGTATTTT.

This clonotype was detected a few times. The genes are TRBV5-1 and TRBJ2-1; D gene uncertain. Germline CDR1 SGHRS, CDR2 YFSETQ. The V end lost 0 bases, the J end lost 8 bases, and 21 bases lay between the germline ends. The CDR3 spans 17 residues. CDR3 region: CASSLGTTTLSLDEQFF. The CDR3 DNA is TGCGCCAGCAGCTTGGGGACGACAACATTGAGTTTGGATGAGCAGTTCTTC.

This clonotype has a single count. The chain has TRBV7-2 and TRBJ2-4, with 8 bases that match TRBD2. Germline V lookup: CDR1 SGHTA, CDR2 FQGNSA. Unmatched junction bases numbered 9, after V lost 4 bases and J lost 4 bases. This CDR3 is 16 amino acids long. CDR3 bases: TGTGCCAGCAGCTCAGGCTCCGGGAGGGGTAAAAACATTCAGTACTTC. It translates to CASSSGSGRGKNIQYF.

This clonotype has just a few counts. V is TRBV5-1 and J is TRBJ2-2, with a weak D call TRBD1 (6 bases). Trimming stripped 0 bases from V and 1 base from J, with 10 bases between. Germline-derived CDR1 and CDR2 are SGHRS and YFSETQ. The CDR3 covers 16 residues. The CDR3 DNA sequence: TGCGCCAGCAGCTTGGCGGGACATCGGAACACCGGGGAGCTGTTTTTT. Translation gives CASSLAGHRNTGELFF. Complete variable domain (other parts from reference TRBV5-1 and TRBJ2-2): KAGVTQTPRYLIKTRGQQVTLSCSPISGHRSVSWYQQTPGQGLQFLFEYFSETQRNKGNFPGRFSGRQFSNSRSEMNVSTLELGDSALYLCASSLAGHRNTGELFFGEGSRLTVL.

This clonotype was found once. The CDR3 bases are TGTGCCATCAGTGAGTCAACCGGGACAGGGGGGTTGAACACTGAAGCTTTCTTT. Protein: CAISESTGTGGLNTEAFF. J is TRBJ1-1 and V is TRBV10-3; TRBD1 matches at 11 bases. The ends lost 0 bases at V and 0 bases at J; junction bases unmatched: 6. CDR1 ENHRY and CDR2 SYGVKD come from the germline V gene. This CDR3 spans 18 amino acids.

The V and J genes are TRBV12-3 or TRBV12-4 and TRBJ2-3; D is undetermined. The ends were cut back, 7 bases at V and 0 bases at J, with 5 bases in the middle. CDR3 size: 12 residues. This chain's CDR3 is CASNPSTDTQYF. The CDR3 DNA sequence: TGTGCCAGCAACCCAAGCACAGATACGCAGTATTTT.

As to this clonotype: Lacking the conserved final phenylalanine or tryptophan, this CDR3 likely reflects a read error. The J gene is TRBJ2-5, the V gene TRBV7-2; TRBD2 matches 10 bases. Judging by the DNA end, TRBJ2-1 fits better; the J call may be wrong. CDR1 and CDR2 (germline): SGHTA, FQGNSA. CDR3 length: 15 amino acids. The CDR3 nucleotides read TGTGCCAGCAGCTTCCTACTAGCGGGGTCCAATGAGCAGTTCTTG. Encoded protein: CASSFLLAGSNEQFL.

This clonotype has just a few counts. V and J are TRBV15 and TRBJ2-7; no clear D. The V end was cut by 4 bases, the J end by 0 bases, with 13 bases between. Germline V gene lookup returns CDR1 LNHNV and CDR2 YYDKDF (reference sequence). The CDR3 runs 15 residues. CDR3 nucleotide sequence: TGTGCCACCAGCAACCTATTACGTGGCTCCTACGAGCAGTACTTC. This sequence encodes CATSNLLRGSYEQYF. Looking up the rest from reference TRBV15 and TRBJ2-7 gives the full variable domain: DAMVIQNPRYQVTQFGKPVTLSCSQTLNHNVMYWYQQKSSQAPKLLFHYYDKDFNNEADTPDNFQSRRPNTSFCFLDIRSPGLGDTAMYLCATSNLLRGSYEQYFGPGTRLTVT.

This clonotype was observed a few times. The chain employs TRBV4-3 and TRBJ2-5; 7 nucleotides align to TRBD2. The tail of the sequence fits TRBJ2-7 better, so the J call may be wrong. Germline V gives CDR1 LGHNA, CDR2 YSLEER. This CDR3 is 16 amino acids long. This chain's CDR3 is CASSQGTTSVSYEQYF. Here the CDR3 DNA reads TGCGCCAGCAGCCAAGGGACCACTAGCGTCTCCTACGAGCAGTACTTC.

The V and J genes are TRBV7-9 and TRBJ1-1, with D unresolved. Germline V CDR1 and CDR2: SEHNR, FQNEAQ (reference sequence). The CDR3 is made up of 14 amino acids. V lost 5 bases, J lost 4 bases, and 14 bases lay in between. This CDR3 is CASSTQRRATEAFF. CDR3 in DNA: TGTGCCAGCAGCACACAACGTAGGGCCACTGAAGCTTTCTTT. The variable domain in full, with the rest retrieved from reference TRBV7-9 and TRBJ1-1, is DTGVSQNPRHKITKRGQNVTFRCDPISEHNRLYWYRQTLGQGPEFLTYFQNEAQLEKSRLLSDRFSAERPKGSFSTLEIQRTEQGDSAMYLCASSTQRRATEAFFGQGTRLTVV.

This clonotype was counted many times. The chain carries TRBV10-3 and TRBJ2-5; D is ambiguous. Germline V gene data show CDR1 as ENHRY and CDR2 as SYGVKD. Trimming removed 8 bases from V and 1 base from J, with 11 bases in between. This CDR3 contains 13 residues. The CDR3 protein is CAIHAGGQETQYF. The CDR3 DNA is TGTGCCATCCACGCAGGTGGCCAAGAGACCCAGTACTTC.

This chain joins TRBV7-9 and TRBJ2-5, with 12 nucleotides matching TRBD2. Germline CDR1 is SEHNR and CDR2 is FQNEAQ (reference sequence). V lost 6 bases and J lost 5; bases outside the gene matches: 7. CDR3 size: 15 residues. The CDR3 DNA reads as TGTGCCAGCAGACCAACTAGCGGGGGGACCGAGACCCAGTACTTC. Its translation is CASRPTSGGTETQYF.

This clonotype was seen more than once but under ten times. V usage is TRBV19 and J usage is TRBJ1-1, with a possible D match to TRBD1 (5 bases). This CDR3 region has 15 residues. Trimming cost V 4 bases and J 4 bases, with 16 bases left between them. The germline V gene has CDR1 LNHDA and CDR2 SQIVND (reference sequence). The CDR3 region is CASSSSGTIITEAFF. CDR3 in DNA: TGTGCCAGTAGTAGTTCCGGGACTATCATCACTGAAGCTTTCTTT.

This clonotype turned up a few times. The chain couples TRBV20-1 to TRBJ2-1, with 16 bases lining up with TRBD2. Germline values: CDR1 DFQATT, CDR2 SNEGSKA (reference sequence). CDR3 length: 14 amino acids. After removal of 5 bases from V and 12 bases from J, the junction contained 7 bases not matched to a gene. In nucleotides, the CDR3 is TGCAGTGCTGAGGGACTAGCGGGGGGGCTTGGGCAGTTCTTC. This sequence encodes CSAEGLAGGLGQFF.